Listed here is a single T cell receptor beta chain. Its antigen is currently unknown. CD8+ and CD4+ T cells from blood underwent TCR beta sequencing, which was carried out in a high-throughput format. Negative isolation was used for CD8+ and CD4+ T cells and FACS enrichment for TEMRA cells. This specimen comes from a study of CD8 T cells in Susac syndrome. Overall study context: Patients with Susac syndrome, at blood draw, were therapy-naive, on corticosteroids, or on intravenous immunoglobulin alone. Study-level results: In Susac syndrome, the CD4+ T cell repertoires did not show clonal expansion.

RNA totalling roughly 0.45 to 1 ug underwent reverse transcription with random hexamers. MiXCR was run by TCRdb on the immunoSEQ multiplex PCR reads, yielding one entry per CDR3 protein. In the table there are over 100,000 distinct CDR3 sequences, 96% of which are singletons. The V gene lost 0 bases and the J gene lost 2 bases, with 16 bases spanning the gap. CDR3 length: 16 amino acids. CDR1 and CDR2 from the germline V gene are GTSNPN and SVGIG (reference sequence). This sequence joins TRBV30 and TRBJ1-1; possibly TRBD1 for D (5 bases). The sequenced sample consisted of CD4+ T cells from PBMCs. The receptor comes from a human donor with Susac syndrome. CDR3 sequence reads: CAWSVPKQGGNTEAFF. The CDR3 DNA reads TGTGCCTGGAGTGTACCTAAGCAGGGAGGTAACACTGAAGCTTTCTTT.